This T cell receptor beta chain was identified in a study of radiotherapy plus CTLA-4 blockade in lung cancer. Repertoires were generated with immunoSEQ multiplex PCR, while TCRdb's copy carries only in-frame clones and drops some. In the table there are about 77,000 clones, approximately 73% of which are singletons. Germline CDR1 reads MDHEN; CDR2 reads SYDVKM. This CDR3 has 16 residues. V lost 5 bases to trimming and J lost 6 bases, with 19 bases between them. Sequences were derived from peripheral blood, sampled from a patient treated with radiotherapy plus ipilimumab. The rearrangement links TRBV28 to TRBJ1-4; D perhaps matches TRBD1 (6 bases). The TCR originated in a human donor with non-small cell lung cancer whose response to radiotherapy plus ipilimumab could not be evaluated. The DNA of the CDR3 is TGTGCCAGCAGTGACCCTCGGAGGGGGGGGGATGAAAAACTGTTTTTT. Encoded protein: CASSDPRRGGDEKLFF.